The 30 T cell receptor beta chains below come from one sample, sequenced in a study of beta chain features in type 1 diabetes. For these TCRs, the target antigens are not known. Since all of the isolated RNA was reverse transcribed, expressed TCRB transcripts were what got sequenced. Only in-frame clones appear in the TCRdb table, and some are missing; sequencing was by immunoSEQ multiplex PCR. The profile covers 680,000 or so clones, with around 15% appearing a single time and about 0.02% taken by the ten largest. Findings and caveats of the study: TCRB CDR3s were moderately but significantly shorter in Type 1 diabetes patients in all four CD4+ subsets.

The sample taken for sequencing was naive CD4+ T cells from blood. Receptor source: a man between 18 and 35 years old with type 1 diabetes.

This clone was found a few times. This chain uses TRBV14 with TRBJ2-3; 9 bases line up with TRBD1. V gave up 4 bases and J gave up 6 bases; unmatched junction bases: 11. The CDR3 totals 16 residues. Per germline, CDR1 SGHDN and CDR2 FVKESK. CDR3 sequence reads: CASSPLTGGSSDTQYF. In DNA, the CDR3 is TGTGCCAGCAGCCCCCTTACAGGGGGCTCCTCGGATACGCAGTATTTT.

This clone was counted a single time. Other DNA sequences in this sample translate to the same CDR3. The V and J genes are TRBV25-1 and TRBJ2-3, with D unresolved. V lost 6 bases to trimming and J lost 6 bases, with 13 bases between them. The CDR3 loop spans 13 amino acids. Germline V gene lookup returns CDR1 MGHDK and CDR2 SYGVNS. For the CDR3, the DNA is TGTGCCAGCAGGGCGGACCCACTTGATACGCAGTATTTT. It codes for CASRADPLDTQYF.

This clone was picked up a small number of times. This chain uses TRBV6-1 with TRBJ2-1, with TRBD1 matching 9 bases. Germline assignment: CDR1 MNHNS and CDR2 SASEGT. The CDR3 has 14 amino acids. V was clipped by 1 base and J by 5 bases; unmatched bases: 0. The chain's CDR3 is CASSEGTGDNEQFF. CDR3 sequence (DNA): TGTGCCAGCAGTGAAGGGACAGGGGACAATGAGCAGTTCTTC.

This clone was counted between two and nine times. The same CDR3 arises from other DNA sequences in this sample as well. V usage is TRBV9 and J usage is TRBJ1-1; no clear D gene. The CDR3 has 14 amino acids. V was trimmed by 0 bases and J by 3 bases, leaving 9 bases between them. Germline V lookup: CDR1 SGDLS, CDR2 YYNGEE. CDR3 in DNA: TGTGCCAGCAGCGTAGAAGGGAGGGACACTGAAGCTTTCTTT. Its protein is CASSVEGRDTEAFF.

There are a few counts of this clone. The chain recombines TRBV2 with TRBJ2-2, with 8 bases that match TRBD2. J lost 6 bases, V lost 4 bases, and 4 bases had no gene match. The CDR3 spans 14 residues. The V gene's germline CDR1 is SNHLY and CDR2 FYNNEI. Here the CDR3 reads CASSVVAGSGELFF. CDR3 coding DNA: TGTGCCAGCAGTGTGGTAGCGGGGTCCGGGGAGCTGTTTTTT.

This chain joins TRBV19 and TRBJ2-7; 7 positions agree with TRBD1. V shed 5 bases, J shed 2 bases, and the junction held 6 bases outside the gene matches. The germline V gene has CDR1 LNHDA and CDR2 SQIVND (reference sequence). The CDR3 runs to 14 residues. Here the CDR3 DNA reads TGTGCCAGTAGTGCGACAGGGTCTCCCTACGAGCAGTACTTC. Encoded protein: CASSATGSPYEQYF.

The chain uses TRBV6-5 and TRBJ2-1; D unclear. Germline-derived CDR1 and CDR2 are MNHEY and SVGAGI. With 6 bases removed from V and 5 bases from J, the gap between germline ends came to 11 bases. CDR3 length equals 13 residues. The CDR3 here is CASRPPGHNEQFF. Here the CDR3 DNA reads TGTGCCAGCAGGCCACCGGGCCACAATGAGCAGTTCTTC.

This chain connects TRBV4-1 to TRBJ1-5; D may be TRBD1 (6 bases). This CDR3 spans 16 amino acids. CDR1 and CDR2 (germline): MGHRA, YSYEKL. The V end lost 3 bases, the J end lost 1 base, and 13 bases lay between the germline ends. The chain's CDR3 is CASSQPQGLSNQPQHF. CDR3 coding DNA: TGCGCCAGCAGCCAGCCACAGGGCCTAAGCAATCAGCCCCAGCATTTT.

This sequence joins TRBV7-8 and TRBJ1-4, with a possible D match to TRBD1 (5 bases). The germline V gene encodes CDR1 SGHVS and CDR2 FQNEAQ. V was shortened by 2 bases and J by 4 bases, with 11 bases between the two germline ends. CDR3 length equals 15 residues. The CDR3 nucleotides read TGTGCCAGCAGCTTAATCCGGGGGGGTAATGAAAAACTGTTTTTT. Translation: CASSLIRGGNEKLFF.

This clone was observed at least ten times. The same CDR3 also results from other DNA sequences found in this sample. This chain uses TRBV5-1 with TRBJ2-5; D ambiguous. Trimming took off 3 bases at V and 0 bases at J, with 0 bases between the two ends. This CDR3 has 11 amino acids. Looked up from germline, CDR1 is SGHRS and CDR2 is YFSETQ. The CDR3 DNA follows: TGCGCCAGCAGCTACCAAGAGACCCAGTACTTC. This encodes CASSYQETQYF.

The sample holds a few counts of this clone. J is TRBJ2-7 and V is TRBV25-1, with a tentative D call TRBD2 (5 bases). This CDR3 comprises 13 residues. V dropped 7 bases and J dropped 1 base, with 11 bases sitting between them. Germline V gene lookup returns CDR1 MGHDK and CDR2 SYGVNS. This chain's CDR3 is CASTLEGSYEQYF. CDR3 DNA: TGTGCCAGCACCCTCGAGGGTTCCTACGAGCAGTACTTC.

The chain joins TRBV19 to TRBJ2-3, with TRBD2 matching 11 bases. The germline V gene has CDR1 LNHDA and CDR2 SQIVND (reference sequence). The CDR3 is made up of 16 amino acids. V shed 5 bases and J 6 bases; nucleotides not matched to a gene: 10. The CDR3 region is CASSVLAGGREDTQYF. The DNA for the CDR3 is TGTGCCAGTAGTGTCCTAGCGGGGGGTCGCGAGGATACGCAGTATTTT.

The rearrangement uses TRBV2 and TRBJ1-5; no definite D call. The length of the CDR3 is 15 residues. The germline CDR1 and CDR2 sequences are SNHLY and FYNNEI. Trimming took off 7 bases at V and 0 bases at J, with 13 bases between the two ends. The chain's CDR3 is CASKTRSNSNQPQHF. DNA for the CDR3: TGTGCCAGCAAGACGAGAAGCAATAGCAATCAGCCCCAGCATTTT.

The J gene is TRBJ2-7, the V gene TRBV28, with unresolved D. Trimming stripped 7 bases from V and 4 bases from J, with 14 bases between. Per germline, CDR1 MDHEN and CDR2 SYDVKM. CDR3 length equals 13 residues. The DNA for the CDR3 is TGTGCCAGCAAAGGCAGCCCCACATACGAGCAGTACTTC. It translates to CASKGSPTYEQYF.

The chain recombines TRBV7-9 with TRBJ2-1; D may be TRBD1 (5 bases). The CDR3 runs 16 residues. Trimming shortened V by 1 base and J by 5 bases, and 15 bases separated the two germline ends. Germline lookup yields CDR1 SEHNR and CDR2 FQNEAQ (reference sequence). CDR3 in DNA: TGTGCCAGCAGCTTAGTAGGGCAGGGCCGGAACAATGAGCAGTTCTTC. This translates into CASSLVGQGRNNEQFF.

This clone was counted only a few times. J is TRBJ1-1 and V is TRBV7-2, with unresolved D. CDR1 is SGHTA, CDR2 FQGNSA, per germline. This CDR3 has 15 amino acids. V was cut by 3 bases and J by 4 bases, with 15 bases left in between. Here the CDR3 DNA reads TGTGCCAGCAGCTTCGATTCTGCAGGTTCCACTGAAGCTTTCTTT. Amino acid sequence: CASSFDSAGSTEAFF.

The gene calls are TRBV29-1 and TRBJ2-2; D is unclear. The ends were cut back, 5 bases at V and 5 bases at J, with 3 bases in the middle. There are 10 residues in the CDR3. Looked up from germline, CDR1 is SQVTM and CDR2 is ANQGSEA. The CDR3 coding sequence is TGCAGCGTTAGGACCGGGGAGCTGTTTTTT. It codes for CSVRTGELFF.

A few counts support this clone. The chain links TRBV30 to TRBJ2-2; 7 bases fit TRBD2. The V gene's germline CDR1 is GTSNPN and CDR2 SVGIG (reference sequence). The J segment lost 6 bases and the V segment lost 2 bases, leaving 0 bases of the junction unmatched. This CDR3 contains 12 residues. The CDR3 is CAWSRGAGELFF. The CDR3 nucleotides are TGTGCCTGGAGTCGGGGGGCCGGGGAGCTGTTTTTT. Full variable domain (missing parts from reference TRBV30 and TRBJ2-2): SQTIHQWPATLVQPVGSPLSLECTVEGTSNPNLYWYRQAAGRGLQLLFYSVGIGQISSEVPQNLSASRPQDRQFILSSKKLLLSDSGFYLCAWSRGAGELFFGEGSRLTVL.

This clone was observed a handful of times. In DNA form, the CDR3 reads TGTGCCAGCAGGGTTAGCGGCCCGACCTACGAGCAGTACTTC. It specifies CASRVSGPTYEQYF. The chain recombines TRBV28 with TRBJ2-7, with TRBD2 as a possible D gene (6 bases). The CDR3 is 14 amino acids. V gave up 6 bases and J gave up 2 bases, with 14 bases separating them. Looked up from germline, CDR1 is MDHEN and CDR2 is SYDVKM.

This clone has only a few counts. The genes are TRBV10-3 and TRBJ2-4; D might be TRBD2 (5 bases). Trimming took off 0 bases at V and 5 bases at J, with 17 bases between the two ends. The CDR3 covers 17 residues. The germline V gene has CDR1 ENHRY and CDR2 SYGVKD. DNA of the CDR3: TGTGCCATCAGTGAGTCGTACAGCATTACCGGGGAAAACATTCAGTACTTC. This codes for CAISESYSITGENIQYF.

This clone came up a few times. This sequence joins TRBV5-4 and TRBJ2-5; possibly TRBD2 for D (6 bases). This CDR3 has 14 amino acids. V lost 1 base, J lost 5 bases, and 12 bases lay in between. The germline V gene has CDR1 SGHNT and CDR2 YYREEE (reference sequence). The CDR3 here is CASSLIGRGETQYF. The DNA for the CDR3 is TGTGCCAGCAGCTTGATTGGCCGGGGGGAGACCCAGTACTTC.

This clone was seen a few times. This chain uses TRBV7-6 with TRBJ1-1; D remains ambiguous. V was shortened by 5 bases and J by 0 bases, with 7 bases between the two germline ends. The CDR3 runs 13 residues. CDR1 and CDR2 (germline): SGHVS, FNYEAQ. The CDR3 nucleotides are TGTGCCAGCAGCCCAAGGTTGAACACTGAAGCTTTCTTT. Translated, it gives CASSPRLNTEAFF.

J is TRBJ2-3 and V is TRBV6-5, with 9 bases identical to TRBD1. The CDR3 length is 15 residues. Germline V gene sequence: CDR1 MNHEY, CDR2 SVGAGI. The V gene end was trimmed by 7 bases and the J gene end by 3 bases; junction bases not matched to a gene: 8. The CDR3 nucleotides are TGTGCCAGCAAACGGGACAGGGTTGCAACAGATACGCAGTATTTT. Its translation is CASKRDRVATDTQYF.

In its sample, this clone was seen once. This chain connects TRBV18 to TRBJ2-5, with TRBD2 as a possible D gene (6 bases). This CDR3 region has 13 residues. Germline V CDR1 and CDR2: KGHSH, LQKENI. Trimming took 3 bases from V and 3 from J, leaving 8 bases between them. The CDR3 spells CASSPSSEETQYF. For the CDR3, the DNA is TGTGCCAGCTCACCCTCTAGCGAAGAGACCCAGTACTTC.

This clone was counted a few times. The chain carries TRBV14 and TRBJ2-3; 13 bases are a match to TRBD2. V was clipped by 3 bases and J by 15 bases; unmatched bases: 12. The germline V gene encodes CDR1 SGHDN and CDR2 FVKESK. The CDR3 totals 15 residues. The chain's CDR3 is CASSHPGLAGPIYYF. As DNA, the CDR3 is TGTGCCAGCAGCCACCCGGGACTAGCGGGGCCCATTTACTATTTT.

This clone was seen a handful of times. V usage is TRBV13 and J usage is TRBJ1-2; no definite D call. The germline gives CDR1 PRHDT, CDR2 FYEKMQ (reference sequence). V gave up 7 bases and J gave up 0 bases, with 12 bases separating them. The CDR3 length is 14 residues. DNA of the CDR3: TGTGCCAGCAACCTGAGACACTCTAACTATGGCTACACCTTC. Translated: CASNLRHSNYGYTF.

This clone was found a few times. The gene calls are TRBV10-3 and TRBJ2-2; D remains unclear. The CDR3 runs 12 residues. Germline V gene data show CDR1 as ENHRY and CDR2 as SYGVKD. The V and J ends lost 0 bases and 8 bases respectively, with 4 bases between them. The CDR3 DNA is TGTGCCATCAGTGAGTCGAAGGGGGAGCTGTTTTTT. Residues: CAISESKGELFF.

The table lists this clone with many counts. The rearrangement links TRBV23-1 to TRBJ2-2; D tentatively fits TRBD1 or TRBD2 (5 bases each). TRBV23-1 is classed as an ORF, of uncertain function. The germline V and J ends were trimmed by 0 bases and 0 bases, with 5 bases remaining between them. The CDR3 has 15 amino acids. CDR3 protein: CASSQSGANTGELFF. CDR3 sequence (DNA): TGCGCCAGCAGTCAATCGGGGGCGAACACCGGGGAGCTGTTTTTT.

This clone was picked up a small number of times. The chain joins TRBV30 to TRBJ2-5; possible D gene TRBD2, 7 bases. The CDR3 has 12 residues. Between the trimmed V and J ends, which lost 5 bases and 5 bases, there was a span of 12 bases. Germline V gene sequence: CDR1 GTSNPN, CDR2 SVGIG (reference sequence). The CDR3 sequence: CAWGRGLETQYF. For the CDR3, the DNA is TGTGCCTGGGGGCGGGGGCTGGAGACCCAGTACTTC.

The gene calls are TRBV7-9 and TRBJ1-4, with 8 bases lining up with TRBD1. The CDR3 runs 15 residues. V was pared by 3 bases and J by 8 bases, with 8 bases of the junction left unmatched. From germline, CDR1 is SEHNR and CDR2 FQNEAQ (reference sequence). CDR3 amino acids: CASSLATGVQEKLFF. The CDR3 DNA is TGTGCCAGCAGCTTGGCGACAGGGGTTCAAGAAAAACTGTTTTTT.